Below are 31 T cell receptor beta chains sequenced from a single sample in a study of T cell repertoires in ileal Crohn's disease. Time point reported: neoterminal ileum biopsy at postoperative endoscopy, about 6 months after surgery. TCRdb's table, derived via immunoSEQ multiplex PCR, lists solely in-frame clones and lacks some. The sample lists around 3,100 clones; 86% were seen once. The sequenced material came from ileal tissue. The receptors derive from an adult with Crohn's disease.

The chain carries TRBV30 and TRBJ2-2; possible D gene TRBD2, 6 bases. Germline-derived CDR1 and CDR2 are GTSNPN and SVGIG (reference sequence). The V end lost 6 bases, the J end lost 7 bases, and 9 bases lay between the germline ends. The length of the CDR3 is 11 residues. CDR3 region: CACRLVGELFF. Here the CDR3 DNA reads TGTGCCTGCAGACTAGTCGGGGAGCTGTTTTTT.

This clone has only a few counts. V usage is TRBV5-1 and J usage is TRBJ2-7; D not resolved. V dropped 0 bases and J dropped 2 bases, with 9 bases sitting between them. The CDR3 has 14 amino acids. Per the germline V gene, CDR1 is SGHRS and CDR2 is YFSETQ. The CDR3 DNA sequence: TGCGCCAGCAGCTTGGCCGGAAGGGCCTACGAGCAGTACTTC. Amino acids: CASSLAGRAYEQYF.

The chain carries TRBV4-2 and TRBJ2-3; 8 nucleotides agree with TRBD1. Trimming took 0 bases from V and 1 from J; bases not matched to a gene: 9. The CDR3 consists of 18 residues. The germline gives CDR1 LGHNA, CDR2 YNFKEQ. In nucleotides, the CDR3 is TGTGCCAGCAGCCAAGAACCGACGACAGGGGTCGGCACAGATACGCAGTATTTT. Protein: CASSQEPTTGVGTDTQYF.

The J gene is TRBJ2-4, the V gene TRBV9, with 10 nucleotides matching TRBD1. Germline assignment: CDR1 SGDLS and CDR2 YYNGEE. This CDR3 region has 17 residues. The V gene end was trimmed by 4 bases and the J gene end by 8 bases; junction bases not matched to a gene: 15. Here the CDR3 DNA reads TGTGCCAGCAGCCCAAACGGACAGGGGGTAGGGTGGGACATTCAGTACTTC. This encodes CASSPNGQGVGWDIQYF.

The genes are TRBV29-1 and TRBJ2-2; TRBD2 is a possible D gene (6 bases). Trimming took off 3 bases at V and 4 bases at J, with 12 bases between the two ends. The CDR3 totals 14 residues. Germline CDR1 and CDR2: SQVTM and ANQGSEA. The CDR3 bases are TGCAGCGTTGACACTAGCTTCGCCACCGGGGAGCTGTTTTTT. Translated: CSVDTSFATGELFF.

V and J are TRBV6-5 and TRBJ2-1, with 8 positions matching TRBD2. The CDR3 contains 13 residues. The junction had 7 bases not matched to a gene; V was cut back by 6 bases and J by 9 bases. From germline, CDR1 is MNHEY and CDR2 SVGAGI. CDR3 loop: CASRLGLAGEQFF. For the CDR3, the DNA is TGTGCCAGCAGGCTTGGACTAGCCGGTGAGCAGTTCTTC.

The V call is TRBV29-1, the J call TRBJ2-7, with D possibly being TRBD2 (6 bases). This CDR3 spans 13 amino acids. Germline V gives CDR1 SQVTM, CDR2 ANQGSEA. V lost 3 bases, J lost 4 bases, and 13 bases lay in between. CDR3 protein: CSVDSGGLYEQYF. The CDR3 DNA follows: TGCAGCGTTGATTCAGGAGGACTATACGAGCAGTACTTC.

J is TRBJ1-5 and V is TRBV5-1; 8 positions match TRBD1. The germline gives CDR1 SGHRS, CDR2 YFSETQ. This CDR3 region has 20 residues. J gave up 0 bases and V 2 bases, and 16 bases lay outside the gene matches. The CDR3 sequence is CASSLNSRDRQKYSNQPQHF. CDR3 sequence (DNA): TGCGCCAGCAGCTTAAACTCCCGGGACAGGCAGAAATATAGCAATCAGCCCCAGCATTTT.

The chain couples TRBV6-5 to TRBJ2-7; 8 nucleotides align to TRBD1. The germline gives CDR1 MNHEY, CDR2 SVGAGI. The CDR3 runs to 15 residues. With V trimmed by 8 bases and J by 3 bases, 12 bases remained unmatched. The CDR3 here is CASQGGQGRNYEQYF. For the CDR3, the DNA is TGTGCCAGCCAAGGTGGACAGGGCCGTAACTACGAGCAGTACTTC.

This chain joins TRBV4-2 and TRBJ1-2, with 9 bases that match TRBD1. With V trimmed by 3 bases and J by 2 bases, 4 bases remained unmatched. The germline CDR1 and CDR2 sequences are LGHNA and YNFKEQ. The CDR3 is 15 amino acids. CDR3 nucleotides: TGTGCCAGCAGCCAGGGAGGGACAGGGAACTATGGCTACACCTTC. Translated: CASSQGGTGNYGYTF.

CDR3 coding DNA: TGCGCCAGCATTGGGACAGGGGCCAATGAGCAGTTCTTC. As protein: CASIGTGANEQFF. This chain joins TRBV5-1 and TRBJ2-1, with 10 bases lining up with TRBD1. The CDR3 totals 13 residues. The germline V gene encodes CDR1 SGHRS and CDR2 YFSETQ. V lost 6 bases to trimming and J lost 6 bases; unmatched junction nucleotides: 3.

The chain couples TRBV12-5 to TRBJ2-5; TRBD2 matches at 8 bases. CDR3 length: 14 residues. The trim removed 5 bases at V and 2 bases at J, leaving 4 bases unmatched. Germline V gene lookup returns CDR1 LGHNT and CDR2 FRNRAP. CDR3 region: CASGHGGGQETQYF. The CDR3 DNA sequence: TGTGCTAGTGGTCACGGGGGGGGACAAGAGACCCAGTACTTC.

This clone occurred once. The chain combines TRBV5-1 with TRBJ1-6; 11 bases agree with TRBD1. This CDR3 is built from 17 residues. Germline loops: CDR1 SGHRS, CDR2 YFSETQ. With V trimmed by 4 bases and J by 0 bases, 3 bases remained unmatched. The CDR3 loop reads CASSRGTGGSYNSPLHF. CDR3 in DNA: TGCGCCAGCAGCCGCGGGACAGGGGGCTCCTATAATTCACCCCTCCACTTT.

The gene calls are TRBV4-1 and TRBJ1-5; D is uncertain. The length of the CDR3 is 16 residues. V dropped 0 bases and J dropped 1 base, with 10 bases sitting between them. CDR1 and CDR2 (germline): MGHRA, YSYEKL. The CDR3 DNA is TGCGCCAGCAGCCAAGAAGGGTGGGGAAGCAATCAGCCCCAGCATTTT. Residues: CASSQEGWGSNQPQHF.

CDR3: CASSSTDRVSYEQYF. CDR3 nucleotide sequence: TGTGCCAGCAGCTCAACGGACAGGGTCTCCTACGAGCAGTACTTC. J is TRBJ2-7 and V is TRBV7-9; the match to TRBD1 covers 8 bases. Losses at the gene ends were 4 bases for V and 0 bases for J; bases not matched to a gene: 5. CDR1 is SEHNR, CDR2 FQNEAQ, per germline (reference sequence). This CDR3 contains 15 residues. Full variable domain (remainder filled in from reference TRBV7-9 and TRBJ2-7): DTGVSQNPRHKITKRGQNVTFRCDPISEHNRLYWYRQTLGQGPEFLTYFQNEAQLEKSRLLSDRFSAERPKGSFSTLEIQRTEQGDSAMYLCASSSTDRVSYEQYFGPGTRLTVT.

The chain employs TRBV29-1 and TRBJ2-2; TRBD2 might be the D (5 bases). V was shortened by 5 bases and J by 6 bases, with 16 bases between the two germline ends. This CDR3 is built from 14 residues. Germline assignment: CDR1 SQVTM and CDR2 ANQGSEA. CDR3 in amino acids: CSVRAGGNSGELFF. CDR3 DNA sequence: TGCAGCGTTCGGGCGGGCGGTAACTCCGGGGAGCTGTTTTTT.

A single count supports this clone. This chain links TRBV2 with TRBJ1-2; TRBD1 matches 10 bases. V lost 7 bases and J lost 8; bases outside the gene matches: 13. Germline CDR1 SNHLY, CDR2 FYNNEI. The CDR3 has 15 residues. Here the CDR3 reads CASKETGQGVRGYTF. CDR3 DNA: TGTGCCAGCAAGGAGACCGGACAGGGGGTTCGGGGCTACACCTTC.

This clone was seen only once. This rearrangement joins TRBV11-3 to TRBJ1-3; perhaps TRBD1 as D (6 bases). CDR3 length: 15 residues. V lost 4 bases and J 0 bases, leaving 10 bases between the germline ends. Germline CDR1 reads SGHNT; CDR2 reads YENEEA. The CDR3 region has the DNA TGTGCCAGCAGCTCTACAGGGTACTCTGGAAACACCATATATTTT. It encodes CASSSTGYSGNTIYF.

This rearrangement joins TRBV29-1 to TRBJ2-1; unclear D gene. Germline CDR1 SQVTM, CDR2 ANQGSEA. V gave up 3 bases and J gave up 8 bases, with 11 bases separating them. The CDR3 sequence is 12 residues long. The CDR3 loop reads CSVDVGLDEQFF. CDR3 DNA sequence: TGCAGCGTTGATGTGGGGTTGGATGAGCAGTTCTTC.

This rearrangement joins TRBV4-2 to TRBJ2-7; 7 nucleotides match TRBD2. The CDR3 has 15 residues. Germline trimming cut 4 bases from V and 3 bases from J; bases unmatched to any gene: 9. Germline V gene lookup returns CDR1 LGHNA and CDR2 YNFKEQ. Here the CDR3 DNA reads TGTGCCAGCAGCCCCTCCCAGGCTAGCGGCTACGAGCAGTACTTC. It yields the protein CASSPSQASGYEQYF.

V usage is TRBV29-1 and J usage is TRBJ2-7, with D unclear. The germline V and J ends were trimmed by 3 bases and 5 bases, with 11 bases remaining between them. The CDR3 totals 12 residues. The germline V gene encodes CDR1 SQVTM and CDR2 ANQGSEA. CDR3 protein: CSVEGQADEQYF. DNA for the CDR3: TGCAGCGTTGAGGGTCAGGCTGACGAGCAGTACTTC.

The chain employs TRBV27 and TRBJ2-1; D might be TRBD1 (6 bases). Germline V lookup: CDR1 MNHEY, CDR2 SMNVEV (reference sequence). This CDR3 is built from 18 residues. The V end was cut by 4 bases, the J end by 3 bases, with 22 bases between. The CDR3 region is CASSSFPQTRDIYNEQFF. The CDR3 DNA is TGTGCCAGCAGTTCTTTCCCGCAAACTAGGGACATCTACAATGAGCAGTTCTTC.

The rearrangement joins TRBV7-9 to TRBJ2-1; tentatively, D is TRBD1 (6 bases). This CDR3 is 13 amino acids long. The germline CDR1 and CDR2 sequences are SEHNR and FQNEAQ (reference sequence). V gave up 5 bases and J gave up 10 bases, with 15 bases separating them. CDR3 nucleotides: TGTGCCAGCAGCCAGGGGCACCTTGGGGAGCAGTTCTTC. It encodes CASSQGHLGEQFF.

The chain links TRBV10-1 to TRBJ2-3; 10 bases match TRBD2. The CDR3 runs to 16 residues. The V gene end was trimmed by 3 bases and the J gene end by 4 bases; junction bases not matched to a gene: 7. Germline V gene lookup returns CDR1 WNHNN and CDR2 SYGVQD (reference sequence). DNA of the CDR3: TGCGCCAGCAGTGATGGGAGCGGGGGGGCCTCAGATACGCAGTATTTT. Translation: CASSDGSGGASDTQYF.

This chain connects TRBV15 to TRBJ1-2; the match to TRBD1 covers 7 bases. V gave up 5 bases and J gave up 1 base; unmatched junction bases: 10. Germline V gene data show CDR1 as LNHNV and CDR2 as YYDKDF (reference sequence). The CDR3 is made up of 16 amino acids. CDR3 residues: CATSHLGTEFNYGYTF. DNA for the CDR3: TGTGCCACCAGCCATCTCGGGACAGAATTTAACTATGGCTACACCTTC.

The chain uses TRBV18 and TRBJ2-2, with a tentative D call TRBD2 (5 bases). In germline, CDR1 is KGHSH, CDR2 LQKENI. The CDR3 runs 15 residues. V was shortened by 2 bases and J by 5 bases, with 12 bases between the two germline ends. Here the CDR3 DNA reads TGTGCCAGCTCACCATTGACTCGGGATACCGGGGAGCTGTTTTTT. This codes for CASSPLTRDTGELFF.

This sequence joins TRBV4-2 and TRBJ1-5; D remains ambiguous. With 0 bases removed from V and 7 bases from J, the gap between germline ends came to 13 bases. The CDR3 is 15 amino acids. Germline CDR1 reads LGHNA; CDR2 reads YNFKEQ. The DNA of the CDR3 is TGTGCCAGCAGCCAAGATACTCCTAACACCCAGCCCCAGCATTTT. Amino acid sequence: CASSQDTPNTQPQHF.

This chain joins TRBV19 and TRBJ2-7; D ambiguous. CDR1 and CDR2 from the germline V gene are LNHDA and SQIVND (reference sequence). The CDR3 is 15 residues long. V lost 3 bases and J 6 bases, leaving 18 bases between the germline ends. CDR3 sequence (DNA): TGTGCCAGTAGTATCGGCGTGGGCGTCCTCCTCGAGCAGTACTTC. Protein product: CASSIGVGVLLEQYF. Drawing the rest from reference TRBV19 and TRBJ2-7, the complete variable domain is DGGITQSPKYLFRKEGQNVTLSCEQNLNHDAMYWYRQDPGQGLRLIYYSQIVNDFQKGDIAEGYSVSREKKESFPLTVTSAQKNPTAFYLCASSIGVGVLLEQYFGPGTRLTVT.

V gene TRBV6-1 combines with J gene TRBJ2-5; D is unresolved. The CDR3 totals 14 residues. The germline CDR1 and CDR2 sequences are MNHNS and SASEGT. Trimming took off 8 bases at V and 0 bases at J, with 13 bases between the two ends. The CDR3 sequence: CASGALRDQETQYF. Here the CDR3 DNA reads TGTGCCAGCGGAGCGTTAAGGGACCAAGAGACCCAGTACTTC.

For the CDR3, the DNA is TGTGCCAGCAGTCTCAGTCGGTTAACTAATGAAAAACTGTTTTTT. Amino acid sequence: CASSLSRLTNEKLFF. The chain links TRBV6-6 to TRBJ1-4; D is undetermined. Germline V gene sequence: CDR1 MNHNY, CDR2 SVGAGI (reference sequence). The CDR3 consists of 15 residues. V lost 5 bases and J 1 base, leaving 11 bases between the germline ends.

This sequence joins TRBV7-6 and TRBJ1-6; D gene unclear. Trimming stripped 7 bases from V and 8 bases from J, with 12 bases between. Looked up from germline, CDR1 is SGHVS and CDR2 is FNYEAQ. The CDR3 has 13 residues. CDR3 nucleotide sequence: TGTGCCAGCACTTTGGGTGGAGATTCACCCCTCCACTTT. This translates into CASTLGGDSPLHF.